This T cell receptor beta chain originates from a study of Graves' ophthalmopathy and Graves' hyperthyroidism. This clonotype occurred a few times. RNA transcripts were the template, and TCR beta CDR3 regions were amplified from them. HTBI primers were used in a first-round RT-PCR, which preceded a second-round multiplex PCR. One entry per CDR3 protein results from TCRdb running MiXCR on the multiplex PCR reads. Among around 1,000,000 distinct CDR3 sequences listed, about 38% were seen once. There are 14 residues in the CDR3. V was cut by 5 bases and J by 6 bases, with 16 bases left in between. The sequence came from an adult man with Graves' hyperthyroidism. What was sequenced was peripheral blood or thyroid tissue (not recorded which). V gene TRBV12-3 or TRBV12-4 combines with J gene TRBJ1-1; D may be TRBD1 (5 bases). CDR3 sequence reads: CASSPGTQGPEAFF. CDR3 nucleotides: TGTGCCAGCAGTCCCGGGACCCAGGGACCTGAAGCTTTCTTT.